Here is one T cell receptor (beta chain) with its context. The antigen is not known. The second PCR ran about 7 to 12 cycles with a sample-barcoded 5' primer and J-beta primers. Using its own MiXCR run on the 5' RACE reads, TCRdb lists one record per CDR3 protein. Of around 990,000 distinct CDR3 sequences in the sample, more than 30% were seen once. This CDR3 region has 12 residues. Trimming stripped 6 bases from V and 5 bases from J, with 8 bases between. This specimen belongs to a study of blood T cells in healthy people across ages. Whole-study context: Per two T cells, about one barcoded beta molecule was captured through template switching.

Study results and caveats: Age showed a roughly linear inverse relationship with TCR beta diversity per million T cells.

Sample donors were healthy Caucasian individuals that came from Russia, aged about 6 to 100. Every sample yielded at least 6.5 million isolated PBMCs. The TCR comes from a man aged 18 to 29 in good health. The specimen sequenced was blood. The gene calls are TRBV12-3 or TRBV12-4 and TRBJ2-1; unclear D gene. The CDR3 loop reads CASSPVDNEQFF. The CDR3 coding sequence is TGTGCCAGCAGCCCGGTCGACAATGAGCAGTTCTTC.